The sequence of this T cell receptor beta chain was determined in a study of technical replicates of blood from a few donors. V was cut by 6 bases and J by 4 bases, with 7 bases left in between. This CDR3 has 12 amino acids. Per germline, CDR1 ENHRY and CDR2 SYGVKD. The protocol was immunoSEQ multiplex PCR, while the TCRdb copy is restricted to in-frame clones and leaves out a portion. The sample records tens of thousands of clones, about 94% being singletons. Material for sequencing was T cells isolated from PBMCs. The receptor comes from a human donor in good health. The chain employs TRBV10-3 and TRBJ1-3, with D unresolved. The CDR3 spells CAISTSGNTIYF. Written as DNA, the CDR3 is TGTGCCATCAGCACTTCAGGAAACACCATATATTTT.